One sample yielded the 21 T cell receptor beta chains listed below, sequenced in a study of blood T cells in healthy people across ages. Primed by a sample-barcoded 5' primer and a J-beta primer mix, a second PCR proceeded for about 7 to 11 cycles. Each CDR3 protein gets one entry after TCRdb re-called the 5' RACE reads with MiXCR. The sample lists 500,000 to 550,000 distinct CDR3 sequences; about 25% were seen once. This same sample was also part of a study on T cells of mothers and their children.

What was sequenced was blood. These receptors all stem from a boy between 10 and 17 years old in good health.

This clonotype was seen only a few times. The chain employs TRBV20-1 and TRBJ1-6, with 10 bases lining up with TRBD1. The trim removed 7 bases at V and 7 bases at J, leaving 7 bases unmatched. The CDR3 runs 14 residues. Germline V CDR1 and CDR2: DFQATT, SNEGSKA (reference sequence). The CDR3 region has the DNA TGCAGTGTTCCTCGGGACAGGGGCAATTCACCCCTCCACTTT. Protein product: CSVPRDRGNSPLHF.

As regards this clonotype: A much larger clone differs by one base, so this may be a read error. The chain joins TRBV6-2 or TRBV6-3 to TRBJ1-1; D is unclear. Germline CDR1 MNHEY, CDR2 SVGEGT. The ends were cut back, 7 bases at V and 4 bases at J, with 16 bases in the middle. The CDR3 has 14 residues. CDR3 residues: CASNWRILGTEAFF. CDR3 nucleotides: TGTGCCAGCAATTGGAGGATCTTGGGCACTGAAGCTTTCTTT.

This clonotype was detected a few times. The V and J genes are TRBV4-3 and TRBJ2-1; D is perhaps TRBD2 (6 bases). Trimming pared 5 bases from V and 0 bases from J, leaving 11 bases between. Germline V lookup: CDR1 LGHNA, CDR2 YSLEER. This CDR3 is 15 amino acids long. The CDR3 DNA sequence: TGCGCCAGCAGCGAAGCGGGCCCCTCCTACAATGAGCAGTTCTTC. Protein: CASSEAGPSYNEQFF.

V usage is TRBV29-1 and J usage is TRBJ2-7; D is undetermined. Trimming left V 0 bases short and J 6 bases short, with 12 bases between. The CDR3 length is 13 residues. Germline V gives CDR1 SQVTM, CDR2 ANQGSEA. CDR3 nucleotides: TGCAGCGTTGAAGATTTGAATACGGTCGAGCAGTACTTC. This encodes CSVEDLNTVEQYF.

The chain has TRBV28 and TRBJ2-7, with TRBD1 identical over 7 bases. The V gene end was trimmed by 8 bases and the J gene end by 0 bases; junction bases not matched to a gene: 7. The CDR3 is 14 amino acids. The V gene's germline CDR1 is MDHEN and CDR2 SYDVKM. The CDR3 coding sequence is TGTGCCAGCCTGGAGAGGGACAGCTCCTACGAGCAGTACTTC. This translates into CASLERDSSYEQYF.

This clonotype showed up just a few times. CDR3 sequence reads: CASSSRREGRGLETQYF. CDR3 bases: TGTGCCAGCAGCTCACGACGGGAGGGCAGGGGGTTGGAGACCCAGTACTTC. The chain is built from TRBV7-2 and TRBJ2-5; possible D gene TRBD2, 8 bases. V was clipped by 4 bases and J by 5 bases, with 23 bases between them. This CDR3 has 17 amino acids. The germline CDR1 and CDR2 sequences are SGHTA and FQGNSA.

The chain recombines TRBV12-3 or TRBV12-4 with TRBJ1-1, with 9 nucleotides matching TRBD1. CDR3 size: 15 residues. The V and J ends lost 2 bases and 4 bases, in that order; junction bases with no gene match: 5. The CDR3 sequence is CASSLSGTGFTEAFF. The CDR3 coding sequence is TGTGCCAGCAGTTTAAGTGGGACAGGGTTCACTGAAGCTTTCTTT.

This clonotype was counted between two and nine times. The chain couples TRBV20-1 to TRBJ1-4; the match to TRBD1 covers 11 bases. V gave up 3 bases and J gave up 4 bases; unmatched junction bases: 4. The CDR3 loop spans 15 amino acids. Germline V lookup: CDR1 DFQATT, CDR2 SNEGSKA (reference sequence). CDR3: CSASADRGLNEKLFF. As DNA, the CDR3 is TGCAGTGCTAGCGCGGACAGGGGGCTTAATGAAAAACTGTTTTTT.

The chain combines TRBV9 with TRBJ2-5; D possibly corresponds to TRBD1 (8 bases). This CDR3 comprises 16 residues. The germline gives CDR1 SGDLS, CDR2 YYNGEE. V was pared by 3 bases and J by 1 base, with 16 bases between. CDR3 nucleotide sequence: TGTGCCAGCAGCGACGGACAGGGAGGGCTCCAAGAGACCCAGTACTTC. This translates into CASSDGQGGLQETQYF.

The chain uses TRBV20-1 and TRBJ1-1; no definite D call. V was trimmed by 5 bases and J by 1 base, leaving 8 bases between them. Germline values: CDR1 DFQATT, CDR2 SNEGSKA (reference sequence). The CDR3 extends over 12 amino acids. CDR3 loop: CSAGNGNTEAFF. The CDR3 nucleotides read TGCAGTGCTGGGAACGGGAACACTGAAGCTTTCTTT.

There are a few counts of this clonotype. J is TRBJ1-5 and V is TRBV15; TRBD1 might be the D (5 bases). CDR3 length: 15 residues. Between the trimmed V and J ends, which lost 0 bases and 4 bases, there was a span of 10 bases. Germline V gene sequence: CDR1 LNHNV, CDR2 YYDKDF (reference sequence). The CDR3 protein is CATSRDMGGNQPQHF. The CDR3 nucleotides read TGTGCCACCAGCAGAGATATGGGGGGGAATCAGCCCCAGCATTTT.

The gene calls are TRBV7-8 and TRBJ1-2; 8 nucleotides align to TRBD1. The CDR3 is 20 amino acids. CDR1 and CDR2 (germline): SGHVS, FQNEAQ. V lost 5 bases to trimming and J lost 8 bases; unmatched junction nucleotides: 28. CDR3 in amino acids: CASSRNSPGQAKLGAFGYTF. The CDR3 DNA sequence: TGTGCCAGCAGCCGAAATTCCCCGGGACAGGCCAAACTCGGAGCTTTCGGCTACACCTTC.

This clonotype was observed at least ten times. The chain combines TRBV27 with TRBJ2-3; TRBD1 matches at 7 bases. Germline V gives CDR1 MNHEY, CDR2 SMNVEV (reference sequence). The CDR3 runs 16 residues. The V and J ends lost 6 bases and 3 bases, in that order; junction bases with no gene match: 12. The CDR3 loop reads CASRDGQASGTDTQYF. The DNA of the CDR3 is TGTGCCAGCAGAGATGGACAGGCGAGTGGTACAGATACGCAGTATTTT.

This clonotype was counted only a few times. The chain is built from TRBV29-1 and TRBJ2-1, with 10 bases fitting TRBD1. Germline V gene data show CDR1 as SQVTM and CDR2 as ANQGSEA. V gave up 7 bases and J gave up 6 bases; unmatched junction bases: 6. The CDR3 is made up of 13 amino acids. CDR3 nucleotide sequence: TGCAGCGCCCCGGGACAGGGGCGCAATGAGCAGTTCTTC. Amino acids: CSAPGQGRNEQFF.

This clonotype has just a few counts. The CDR3 DNA reads as TGTGCCAGCAGCCCCCGACTCGGGGCAGATACGCAGTATTTT. It codes for CASSPRLGADTQYF. The chain links TRBV14 to TRBJ2-3; perhaps TRBD2 as D (5 bases). Trimming stripped 4 bases from V and 4 bases from J, with 12 bases between. CDR1 is SGHDN and CDR2 is FVKESK in the germline V gene. The CDR3 is 14 amino acids.

The CDR3: CAIEPGSPTLETQYF. CDR3 sequence (DNA): TGTGCCATCGAGCCAGGGTCCCCAACTTTAGAGACCCAGTACTTC. The chain uses TRBV27 and TRBJ2-5; tentatively, D is TRBD1 (5 bases). The CDR3 length is 15 residues. Trimming left V 10 bases short and J 4 bases short, with 22 bases between. Germline assignment: CDR1 MNHEY and CDR2 SMNVEV (reference sequence).

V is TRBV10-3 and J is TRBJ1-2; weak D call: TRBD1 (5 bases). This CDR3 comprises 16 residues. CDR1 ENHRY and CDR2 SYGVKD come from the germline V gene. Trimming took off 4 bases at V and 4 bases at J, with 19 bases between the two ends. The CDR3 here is CAISAPMEGRLYGYTF. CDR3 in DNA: TGTGCCATCAGTGCCCCAATGGAGGGGCGCCTCTATGGCTACACCTTC.

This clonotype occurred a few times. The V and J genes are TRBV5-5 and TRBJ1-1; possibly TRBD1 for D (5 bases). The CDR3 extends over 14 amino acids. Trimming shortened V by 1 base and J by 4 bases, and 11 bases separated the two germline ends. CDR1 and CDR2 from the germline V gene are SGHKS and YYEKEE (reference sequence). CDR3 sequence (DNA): TGTGCCAGCAGCTTGCCCGGGACGGCCACTGAAGCTTTCTTT. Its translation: CASSLPGTATEAFF.

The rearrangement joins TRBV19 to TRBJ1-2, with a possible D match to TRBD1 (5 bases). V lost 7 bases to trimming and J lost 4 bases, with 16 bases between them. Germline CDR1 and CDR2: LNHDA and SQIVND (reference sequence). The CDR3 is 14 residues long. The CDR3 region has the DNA TGTGCCAGTATCGGGATAAGGGGCGTCTATGGCTACACCTTC. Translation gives CASIGIRGVYGYTF.

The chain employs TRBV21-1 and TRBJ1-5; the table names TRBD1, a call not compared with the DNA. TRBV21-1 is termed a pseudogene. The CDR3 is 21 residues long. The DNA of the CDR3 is TGCGCCAGCAGCAAAGCGCTGGACAGATCGGGGGGGTCCTATAGCAATCAGCCCCAGCATTTT. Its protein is CASSKALDRSGGSYSNQPQHF.

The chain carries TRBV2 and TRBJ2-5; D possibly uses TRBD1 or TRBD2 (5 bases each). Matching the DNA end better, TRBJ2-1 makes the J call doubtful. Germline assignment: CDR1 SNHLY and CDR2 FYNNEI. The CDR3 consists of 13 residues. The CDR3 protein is CASSEGPSNEQFF. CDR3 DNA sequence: TGTGCCAGCAGTGAGGGACCGTCCAATGAGCAGTTCTTC.